Following are 16 T cell receptor beta chains from one sample sequenced in a study of blood T cell repertoires in COVID-19. Sequencing used immunoSEQ multiplex PCR; TCRdb keeps in-frame clones, though not all of them. Of about 50,000 clones listed, 85% to 95% are singletons. Sequencing used peripheral blood. These TCRs come from a woman older than 75 with acute or convalescent COVID-19.

This chain connects TRBV30 to TRBJ1-2; D unclear. Germline CDR1 is GTSNPN and CDR2 is SVGIG (reference sequence). This CDR3 has 11 amino acids. The V end was cut by 0 bases, the J end by 8 bases, with 7 bases between. Here the CDR3 reads CAWSVSPGYTF. The CDR3 nucleotides are TGTGCCTGGAGTGTTTCCCCGGGCTACACCTTC.

This clone was seen a handful of times. The rearrangement uses TRBV3-1 (or the pseudogene TRBV3-2) and TRBJ2-1; no firm D call. Trimming left V 1 base short and J 5 bases short, with 6 bases between. The CDR3 covers 13 residues. Germline V gene lookup returns CDR1 LGHDT and CDR2 YNNKEL (reference sequence). The CDR3 nucleotides read TGTGCCAGCAGCCAAGGACAAAACAATGAGCAGTTCTTC. This codes for CASSQGQNNEQFF.

This chain connects TRBV7-2 to TRBJ1-1; TRBD1 matches at 8 bases. Trimming took 4 bases from V and 5 from J; bases not matched to a gene: 6. From germline, CDR1 is SGHTA and CDR2 FQGNSA. The CDR3 loop spans 14 amino acids. CDR3 sequence: CASSSRTGWTEAFF. The CDR3 nucleotides are TGTGCCAGCAGCTCCCGGACAGGGTGGACTGAAGCTTTCTTT.

The chain couples TRBV6-1 to TRBJ1-2, with D perhaps matching TRBD1 (6 bases). Germline lookup yields CDR1 MNHNS and CDR2 SASEGT. This CDR3 has 18 residues. Trimming took 2 bases from V and 2 from J, leaving 21 bases between them. This CDR3 is CASSEWYKGVGKNYGYTF. As DNA, the CDR3 is TGTGCCAGCAGTGAATGGTATAAGGGGGTCGGAAAAAACTATGGCTACACCTTC.

The chain joins TRBV2 to TRBJ1-2; no definite D call. CDR1 and CDR2 from the germline V gene are SNHLY and FYNNEI. The CDR3 is 10 amino acids. V was trimmed by 8 bases and J by 5 bases, leaving 6 bases between them. CDR3 protein: CASLRYGYTF. The DNA for the CDR3 is TGTGCCAGCTTGAGGTATGGCTACACCTTC.

The chain combines TRBV5-4 with TRBJ1-2; D is undetermined. Trimming took off 4 bases at V and 7 bases at J, with 23 bases between the two ends. CDR3 size: 16 residues. CDR1 and CDR2 (germline): SGHNT, YYREEE (reference sequence). Here the CDR3 DNA reads TGTGCCAGCAGCCCCACTCCCGCCGGGGTGAGCGCTGGCTACACCTTC. Translated: CASSPTPAGVSAGYTF. The full variable domain, in which reference TRBV5-4 and TRBJ1-2 provide the parts outside the CDR3, is ETGVTQSPTHLIKTRGQQVTLRCSSQSGHNTVSWYQQALGQGPQFIFQYYREEENGRGNFPPRFSGLQFPNYSSELNVNALELDDSALYLCASSPTPAGVSAGYTFGSGTRLTVV.

This sequence joins TRBV19 and TRBJ1-4, with 7 bases lining up with TRBD1. Germline V gene sequence: CDR1 LNHDA, CDR2 SQIVND (reference sequence). The CDR3 is 15 amino acids. Germline trimming cut 6 bases from V and 5 bases from J; bases unmatched to any gene: 9. CDR3 sequence: CASSPTGAGNEKLFF. Here the CDR3 DNA reads TGTGCCAGTAGCCCAACAGGGGCCGGGAATGAAAAACTGTTTTTT.

The chain is built from TRBV3-1 (or the pseudogene TRBV3-2) and TRBJ2-7; TRBD1 is a possible D gene (6 bases). Trimming stripped 4 bases from V and 0 bases from J, with 13 bases between. CDR1 LGHDT and CDR2 YNNKEL come from the germline V gene (reference sequence). This CDR3 has 15 amino acids. The CDR3 DNA reads TGTGCCAGCAGCCCCGACAGGCTCCCCTCCTACGAGCAGTACTTC. Its translation is CASSPDRLPSYEQYF.

The chain recombines TRBV7-2 with TRBJ1-1; 8 bases match TRBD1. This CDR3 has 14 amino acids. Germline loops: CDR1 SGHTA, CDR2 FQGNSA. Trimming at V came to 5 bases and at J to 9 bases, leaving 11 bases not matched to a gene. CDR3 in DNA: TGTGCCAGCAGCCCGCGGGCCAGGGGGCAGAAAGCTTTCTTT. Amino acid sequence: CASSPRARGQKAFF.

V is TRBV18 and J is TRBJ2-5; TRBD1 is a possible D gene (5 bases). Trimming removed 4 bases at V and 0 bases at J, with 15 bases between. The CDR3 is made up of 16 amino acids. The V gene's germline CDR1 is KGHSH and CDR2 LQKENI. The CDR3 nucleotides are TGTGCCAGCTCACGACCCCGGGCCAGGGACCAAGAGACCCAGTACTTC. Translation gives CASSRPRARDQETQYF.

The chain links TRBV4-1 to TRBJ1-4; no firm D call. This CDR3 region has 17 residues. V was pared by 1 base and J by 0 bases, with 12 bases between. Germline V gene data show CDR1 as MGHRA and CDR2 as YSYEKL. CDR3 in DNA: TGCGCCAGCAGCCAAGTTGAGAGGAGTGCAACTAATGAAAAACTGTTTTTT. This sequence encodes CASSQVERSATNEKLFF.

This chain links TRBV10-1 with TRBJ2-7, with 9 bases matching TRBD1. Germline values: CDR1 WNHNN, CDR2 SYGVQD (reference sequence). This CDR3 comprises 19 residues. V trimming: 6 bases; J trimming: 2 bases; junction bases outside the gene matches: 20. CDR3 loop: CASRGAQGQGPLGPYEQYF. DNA of the CDR3: TGCGCCAGCAGAGGAGCCCAGGGACAGGGCCCTCTAGGCCCCTACGAGCAGTACTTC.

V gene TRBV6-5 combines with J gene TRBJ1-2, with D perhaps matching TRBD1 (5 bases). In germline, CDR1 is MNHEY, CDR2 SVGAGI. This CDR3 comprises 14 residues. V was pared by 8 bases and J by 4 bases, with 17 bases between. The CDR3 loop reads CASADAQGIYGYTF. CDR3 sequence (DNA): TGTGCCAGCGCGGATGCGCAGGGCATCTATGGCTACACCTTC.

This clone was recorded only once. V gene TRBV10-1 combines with J gene TRBJ1-1, with a weak D call TRBD1 (5 bases). This CDR3 is built from 10 residues. Germline V gene lookup returns CDR1 WNHNN and CDR2 SYGVQD (reference sequence). The V gene lost 9 bases and the J gene lost 3 bases, with 5 bases spanning the gap. The CDR3 region is CARGDTEAFF. CDR3 in DNA: TGCGCCAGAGGGGACACTGAAGCTTTCTTT.

In its sample, this clone was seen a few times. The chain employs TRBV30 and TRBJ1-6, with D possibly matching TRBD1 (5 bases). This CDR3 is built from 15 residues. Per germline, CDR1 GTSNPN and CDR2 SVGIG (reference sequence). V lost 1 base, J lost 9 bases, and 16 bases lay in between. The CDR3 nucleotides are TGTGCCTGGAGTGACGGGGGATGGGTTATTTCACCCCTCCACTTT. Amino acids: CAWSDGGWVISPLHF.

This chain uses TRBV5-1 with TRBJ1-3; TRBD1 is a possible D gene (5 bases). The germline gives CDR1 SGHRS, CDR2 YFSETQ. The length of the CDR3 is 14 residues. The V end lost 1 base, the J end lost 3 bases, and 8 bases lay between the germline ends. CDR3 sequence reads: CASSLQGNGNTIYF. The CDR3, as DNA: TGCGCCAGCAGCTTGCAGGGTAATGGAAACACCATATATTTT.